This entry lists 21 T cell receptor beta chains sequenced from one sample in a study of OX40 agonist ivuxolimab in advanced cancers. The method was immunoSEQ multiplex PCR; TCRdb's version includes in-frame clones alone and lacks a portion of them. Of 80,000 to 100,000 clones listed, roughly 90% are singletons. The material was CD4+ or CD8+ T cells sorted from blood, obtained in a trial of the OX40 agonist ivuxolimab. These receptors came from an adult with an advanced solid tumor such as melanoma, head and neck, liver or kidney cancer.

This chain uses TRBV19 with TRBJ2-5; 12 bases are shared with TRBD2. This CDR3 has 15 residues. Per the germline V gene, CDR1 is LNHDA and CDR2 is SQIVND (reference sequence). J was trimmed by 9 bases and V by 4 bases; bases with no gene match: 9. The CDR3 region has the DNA TGTGCCAGTAGTACGGGGACTAGCGGGCCCGGGGCCCAGTACTTC. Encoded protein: CASSTGTSGPGAQYF.

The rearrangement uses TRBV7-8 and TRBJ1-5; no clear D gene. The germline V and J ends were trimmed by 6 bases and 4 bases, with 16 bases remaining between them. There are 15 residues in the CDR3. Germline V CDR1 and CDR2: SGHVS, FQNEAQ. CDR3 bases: TGTGCCAGCAGTCAGACATCATTAAGAAATCAGCCCCAGCATTTT. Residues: CASSQTSLRNQPQHF. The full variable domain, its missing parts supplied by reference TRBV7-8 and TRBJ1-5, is GAGVSQSPRYKVAKRGQDVALRCDPISGHVSLFWYQQALGQGPEFLTYFQNEAQLDKSGLPSDRFFAERPEGSVSTLKIQRTQQEDSAVYLCASSQTSLRNQPQHFGDGTRLSIL.

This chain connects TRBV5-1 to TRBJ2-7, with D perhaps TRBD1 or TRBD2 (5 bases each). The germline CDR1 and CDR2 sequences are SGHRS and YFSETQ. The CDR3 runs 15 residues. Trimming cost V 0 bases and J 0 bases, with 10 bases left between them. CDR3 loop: CASSLAGPYSYEQYF. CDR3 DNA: TGCGCCAGCAGCTTGGCGGGGCCTTACTCCTACGAGCAGTACTTC.

As DNA, the CDR3 is TGCGCCAGCAGCCAAGATCGGGCAGGGGCGAATGGCTACACCTTC. Encoded protein: CASSQDRAGANGYTF. The chain recombines TRBV4-1 with TRBJ1-2; a possible D gene is TRBD1 (6 bases). CDR1 is MGHRA and CDR2 is YSYEKL in the germline V gene. V was pared by 0 bases and J by 6 bases, with 14 bases between. CDR3 length: 15 amino acids.

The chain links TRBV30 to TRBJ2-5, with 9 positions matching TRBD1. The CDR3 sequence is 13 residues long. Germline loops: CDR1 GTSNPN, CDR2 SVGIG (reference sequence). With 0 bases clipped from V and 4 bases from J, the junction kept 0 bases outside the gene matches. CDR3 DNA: TGTGCCTGGAGTGTGACAGGGGGAGAGACCCAGTACTTC. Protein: CAWSVTGGETQYF.

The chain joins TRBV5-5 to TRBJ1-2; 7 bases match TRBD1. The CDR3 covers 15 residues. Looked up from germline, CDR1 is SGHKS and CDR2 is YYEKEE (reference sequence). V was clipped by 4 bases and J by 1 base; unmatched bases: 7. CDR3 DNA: TGTGCCAGCAGCCCGGGACAGAGAGTTAACTATGGCTACACCTTC. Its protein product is CASSPGQRVNYGYTF.

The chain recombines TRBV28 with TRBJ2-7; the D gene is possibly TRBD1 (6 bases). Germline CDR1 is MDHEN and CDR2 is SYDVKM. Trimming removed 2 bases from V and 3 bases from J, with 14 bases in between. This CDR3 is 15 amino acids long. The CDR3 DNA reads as TGTGCCAGCAGTTTACTGATTATAGGGGGCTACGAGCAGTACTTC. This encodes CASSLLIIGGYEQYF.

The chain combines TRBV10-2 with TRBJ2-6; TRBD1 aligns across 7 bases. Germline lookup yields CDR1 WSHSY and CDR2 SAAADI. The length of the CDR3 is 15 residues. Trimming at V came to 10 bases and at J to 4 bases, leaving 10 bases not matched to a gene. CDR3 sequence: CATRTGPSGANVLTF. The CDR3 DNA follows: TGCGCCACCCGGACAGGTCCTTCGGGGGCCAACGTCCTGACTTTC.

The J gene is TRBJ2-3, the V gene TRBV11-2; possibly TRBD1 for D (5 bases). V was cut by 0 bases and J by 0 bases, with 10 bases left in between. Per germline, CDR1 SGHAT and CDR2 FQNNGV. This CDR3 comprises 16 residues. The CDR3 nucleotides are TGTGCCAGCAGCTTAGAACAGGAAACTAGCACAGATACGCAGTATTTT. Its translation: CASSLEQETSTDTQYF.

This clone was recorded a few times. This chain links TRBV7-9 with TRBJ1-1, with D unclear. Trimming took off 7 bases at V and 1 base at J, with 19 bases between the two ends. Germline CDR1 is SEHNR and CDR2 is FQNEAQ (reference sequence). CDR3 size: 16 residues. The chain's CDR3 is CASTIPEGKTNTEAFF. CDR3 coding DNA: TGTGCCAGCACTATCCCGGAAGGGAAAACGAACACTGAAGCTTTCTTT.

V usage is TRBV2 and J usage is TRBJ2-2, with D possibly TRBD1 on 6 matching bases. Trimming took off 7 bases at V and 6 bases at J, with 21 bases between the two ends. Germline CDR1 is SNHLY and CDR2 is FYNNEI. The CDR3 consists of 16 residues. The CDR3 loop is CASTRMRRGWAGELFF. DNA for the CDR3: TGTGCCAGCACTCGTATGCGCAGGGGTTGGGCCGGGGAGCTGTTTTTT.

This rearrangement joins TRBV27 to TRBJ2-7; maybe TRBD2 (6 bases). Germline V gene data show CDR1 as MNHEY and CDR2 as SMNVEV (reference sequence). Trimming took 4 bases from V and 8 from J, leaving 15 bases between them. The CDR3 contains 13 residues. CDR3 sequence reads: CASSSPGLRKQYF. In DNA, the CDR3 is TGTGCCAGCAGTTCTCCGGGACTCCGGAAGCAGTACTTC.

The CDR3 DNA follows: TGTGCCAGCAGCGGGGTTCAGGGGGAGACCCAGTACTTC. This sequence encodes CASSGVQGETQYF. This chain connects TRBV2 to TRBJ2-5; a possible D gene is TRBD1 (6 bases). V was pared by 6 bases and J by 5 bases, with 13 bases between. CDR1 SNHLY and CDR2 FYNNEI come from the germline V gene. The CDR3 runs to 13 residues.

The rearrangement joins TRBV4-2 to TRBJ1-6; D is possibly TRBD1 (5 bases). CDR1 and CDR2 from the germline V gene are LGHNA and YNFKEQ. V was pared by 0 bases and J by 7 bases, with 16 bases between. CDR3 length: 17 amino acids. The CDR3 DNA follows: TGTGCCAGCAGCCAAGATATTCAGGGCTCGACAAATTCACCCCTCCACTTT. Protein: CASSQDIQGSTNSPLHF.

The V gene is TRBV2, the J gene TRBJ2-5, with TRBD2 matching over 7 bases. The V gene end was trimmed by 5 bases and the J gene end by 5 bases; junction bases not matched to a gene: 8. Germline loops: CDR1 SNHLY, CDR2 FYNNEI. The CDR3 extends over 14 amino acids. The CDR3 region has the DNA TGTGCCAGCAGTCGACTAGCCCCGAGCGAGACCCAGTACTTC. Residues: CASSRLAPSETQYF. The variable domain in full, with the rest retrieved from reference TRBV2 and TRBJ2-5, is EPEVTQTPSHQVTQMGQEVILRCVPISNHLYFYWYRQILGQKVEFLVSFYNNEISEKSEIFDDQFSVERPDGSNFTLKIRSTKLEDSAMYFCASSRLAPSETQYFGPGTRLLVL.

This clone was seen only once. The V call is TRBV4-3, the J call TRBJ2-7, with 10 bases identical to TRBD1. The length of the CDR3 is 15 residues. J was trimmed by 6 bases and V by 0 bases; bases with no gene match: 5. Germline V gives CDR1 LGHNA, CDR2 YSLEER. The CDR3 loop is CASSQEPGTGVEQYF. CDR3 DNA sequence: TGCGCCAGCAGCCAAGAACCCGGGACAGGGGTCGAGCAGTACTTC.

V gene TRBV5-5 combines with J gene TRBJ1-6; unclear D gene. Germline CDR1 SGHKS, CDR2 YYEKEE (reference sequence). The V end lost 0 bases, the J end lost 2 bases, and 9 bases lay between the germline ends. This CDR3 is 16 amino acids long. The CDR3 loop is CASSLDGLTYNSPLHF. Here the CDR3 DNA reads TGTGCCAGCAGCTTGGATGGGTTAACCTATAATTCACCCCTCCACTTT. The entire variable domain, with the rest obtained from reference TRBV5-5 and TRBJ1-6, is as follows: DAGVTQSPTHLIKTRGQQVTLRCSPISGHKSVSWYQQVLGQGPQFIFQYYEKEERGRGNFPDRFSARQFPNYSSELNVNALLLGDSALYLCASSLDGLTYNSPLHFGNGTRLTVT.

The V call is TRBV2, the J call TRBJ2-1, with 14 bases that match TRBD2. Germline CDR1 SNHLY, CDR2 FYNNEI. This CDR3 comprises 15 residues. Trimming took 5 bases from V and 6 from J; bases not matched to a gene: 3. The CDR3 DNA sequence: TGTGCCAGCAGTTGGACTAGCGGGGGGTCCAATGAGCAGTTCTTC. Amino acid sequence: CASSWTSGGSNEQFF.

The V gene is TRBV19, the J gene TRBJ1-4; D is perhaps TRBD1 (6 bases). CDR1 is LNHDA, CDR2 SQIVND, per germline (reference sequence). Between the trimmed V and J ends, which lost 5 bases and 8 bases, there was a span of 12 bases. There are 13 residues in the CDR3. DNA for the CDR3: TGTGCCAGTAGTCAGGGGTTCGAAGAAAAACTGTTTTTT. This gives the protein CASSQGFEEKLFF.

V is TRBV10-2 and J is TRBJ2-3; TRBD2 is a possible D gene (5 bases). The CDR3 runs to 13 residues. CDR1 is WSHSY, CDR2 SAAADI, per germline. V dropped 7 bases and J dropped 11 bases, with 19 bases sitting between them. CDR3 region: CASTSPGRVRQYF. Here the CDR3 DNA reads TGCGCCAGCACGAGTCCGGGAAGGGTTCGGCAGTATTTT.

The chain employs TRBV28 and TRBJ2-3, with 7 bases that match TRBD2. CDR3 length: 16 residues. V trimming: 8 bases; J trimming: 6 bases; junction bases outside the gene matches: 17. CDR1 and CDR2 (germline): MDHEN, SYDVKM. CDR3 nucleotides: TGTGCCAGCCCCCCAGCCGGGAGCGGGGTCTGGGATACGCAGTATTTT. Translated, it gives CASPPAGSGVWDTQYF.